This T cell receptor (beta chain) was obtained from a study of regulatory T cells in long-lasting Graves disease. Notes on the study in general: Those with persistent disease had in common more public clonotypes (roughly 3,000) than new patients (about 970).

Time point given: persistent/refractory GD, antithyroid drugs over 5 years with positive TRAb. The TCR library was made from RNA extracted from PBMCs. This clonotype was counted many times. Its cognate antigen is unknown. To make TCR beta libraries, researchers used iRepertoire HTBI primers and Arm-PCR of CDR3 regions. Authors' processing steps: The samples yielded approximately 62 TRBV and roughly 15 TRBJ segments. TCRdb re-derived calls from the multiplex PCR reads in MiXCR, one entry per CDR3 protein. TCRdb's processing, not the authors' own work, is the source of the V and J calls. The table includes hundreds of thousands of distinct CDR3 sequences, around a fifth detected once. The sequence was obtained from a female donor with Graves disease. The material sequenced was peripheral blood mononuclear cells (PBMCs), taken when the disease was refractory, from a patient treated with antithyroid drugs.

This CDR3 reads CASGKLGNTEAFF. The CDR3 region has the DNA TGTGCCAGCGGAAAGTTGGGCAACACTGAAGCTTTCTTT. The chain has TRBV2 and TRBJ1-1; D is uncertain. Germline V gives CDR1 SNHLY, CDR2 FYNNEI. CDR3 size: 13 residues. V lost 8 bases to trimming and J lost 2 bases, with 12 bases between them.